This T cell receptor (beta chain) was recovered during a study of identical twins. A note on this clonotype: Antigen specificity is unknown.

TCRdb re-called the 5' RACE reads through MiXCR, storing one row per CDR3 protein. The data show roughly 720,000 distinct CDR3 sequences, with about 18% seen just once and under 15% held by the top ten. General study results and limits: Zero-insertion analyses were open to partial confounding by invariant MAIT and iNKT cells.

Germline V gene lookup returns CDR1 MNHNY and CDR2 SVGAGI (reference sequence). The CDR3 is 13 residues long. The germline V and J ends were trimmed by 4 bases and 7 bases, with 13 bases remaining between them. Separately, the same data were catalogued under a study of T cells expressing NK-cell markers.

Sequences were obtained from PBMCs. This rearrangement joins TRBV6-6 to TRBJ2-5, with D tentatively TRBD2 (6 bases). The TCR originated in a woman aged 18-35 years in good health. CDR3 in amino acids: CASSSGAGGTQYF. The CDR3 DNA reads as TGTGCCAGCAGTTCTGGGGCCGGGGGGACCCAGTACTTC.